This is a list of T cell receptor beta chains from one sample in a study of technical replicates of blood from several donors. Assay: immunoSEQ multiplex PCR; the TCRdb copy retains only in-frame clones and omits some. The sample shows tens of thousands of clones, 92% of them seen only once. Source material: T cells isolated from PBMCs. The source of these receptors is a human donor in good health. CDR3s include the opening cysteine and the closing phenylalanine or tryptophan. A D gene is named only where the DNA matches it firmly. Size tells how often a clone was seen (once, few, many) or the class of an expanded clone, and some rows leave it out.

J | D | size | V | CDR3 | DNA
TRBJ2-4 | TRBD2 | once | TRBV5-3 | CARSNGLAGFLAKNIQYF | TGTGCCAGAAGTAATGGACTAGCGGGGTTTCTAGCCAAAAACATTCAGTACTTC
TRBJ1-5 | - | - | TRBV30 | CAWSGTAYQPQHF | TGTGCCTGGAGTGGGACAGCCTATCAGCCCCAGCATTTT
TRBJ1-2 | - | - | TRBV14 | CASSQEMVGAKGYTF | TGTGCCAGCAGCCAAGAAATGGTGGGGGCGAAGGGCTACACCTTC
TRBJ1-1 | - | few | TRBV19 | CASSIVPAGTEAFF | TGTGCCAGTAGTATAGTTCCGGCGGGCACTGAAGCTTTCTTT
TRBJ1-1 | - | - | TRBV5-5 | CASSLRQTEAFF | TGTGCCAGCAGCCTTAGACAGACTGAAGCTTTCTTT
TRBJ1-2 | TRBD1 | - | TRBV27 | CATQGNYGYTF | TGTGCCACACAGGGGAACTATGGCTACACCTTC
TRBJ2-2 | - | - | TRBV27 | CASSLWDFDGLGELFF | TGTGCCAGCAGTTTGTGGGACTTTGACGGTCTCGGGGAGCTGTTTTTT
TRBJ2-7 | TRBD2 | - | TRBV13 | CASSQTRFSGASYEQYF | TGTGCCAGCAGCCAGACAAGATTTAGCGGGGCCTCCTACGAGCAGTACTTC
TRBJ1-1 | - | - | TRBV5-1 | CASSVNRASSTEAFF | TGCGCCAGCAGCGTAAACAGGGCCTCTAGCACTGAAGCTTTCTTT
TRBJ1-4 | - | - | TRBV29-1 | CSVFPGVNEKLFF | TGCAGCGTTTTTCCCGGGGTTAATGAAAAACTGTTTTTT
TRBJ2-7 | - | - | TRBV5-4 | CASSAMGAHYEQYF | TGTGCCAGCAGCGCTATGGGCGCCCACTACGAGCAGTACTTC
TRBJ2-1 | - | - | TRBV9 | CASSLGGLTYNEQFF | TGTGCCAGCAGCCTAGGGGGACTAACCTACAATGAGCAGTTCTTC
TRBJ2-1 | TRBD2 | - | TRBV11-2 | CASSLFRASGGLNEQFF | TGTGCCAGCAGCTTATTCCGCGCTAGCGGGGGCCTTAATGAGCAGTTCTTC
TRBJ2-3 | TRBD2 | - | TRBV7-2 | CASSPGLAIDTQYF | TGTGCCAGCAGCCCCGGACTAGCAATAGATACGCAGTATTTT
TRBJ2-3 | TRBD2 | - | TRBV5-1 | CASSLKSSGRSEDTQYF | TGCGCCAGCAGCTTGAAGTCAAGCGGGAGAAGTGAAGATACGCAGTATTTT
TRBJ1-2 | - | - | TRBV7-9 | CASSLADRPNYGYTF | TGTGCCAGCAGCTTAGCCGACAGACCCAACTATGGCTACACCTTC
TRBJ2-5 | - | - | TRBV7-3 | CASSLATEGTQYF | TGTGCCAGCAGCTTAGCGACCGAGGGGACCCAGTACTTC
TRBJ2-7 | - | - | TRBV18 | CASSHTPGLIYEQYF | TGTGCCAGCTCACACACTCCGGGACTGATCTACGAGCAGTACTTC
TRBJ1-2 | TRBD1 | - | TRBV7-9 | CASSLEVGGGYGYTF | TGTGCCAGCAGCTTAGAAGTAGGGGGCGGCTATGGCTACACCTTC
TRBJ2-1 | TRBD2 | - | TRBV4-2 | CASSQKRAGGAIDEQFF | TGTGCCAGCAGCCAAAAACGAGCGGGGGGGGCCATCGATGAGCAGTTCTTC
TRBJ2-3 | TRBD2 | - | TRBV7-9 | CASSLGLATDTQYF | TGTGCCAGCAGCTTAGGACTAGCTACAGATACGCAGTATTTT
TRBJ2-7 | - | - | TRBV27 | CASSSSYEQYF | TGTGCCAGCAGTTCTTCCTACGAGCAGTACTTC